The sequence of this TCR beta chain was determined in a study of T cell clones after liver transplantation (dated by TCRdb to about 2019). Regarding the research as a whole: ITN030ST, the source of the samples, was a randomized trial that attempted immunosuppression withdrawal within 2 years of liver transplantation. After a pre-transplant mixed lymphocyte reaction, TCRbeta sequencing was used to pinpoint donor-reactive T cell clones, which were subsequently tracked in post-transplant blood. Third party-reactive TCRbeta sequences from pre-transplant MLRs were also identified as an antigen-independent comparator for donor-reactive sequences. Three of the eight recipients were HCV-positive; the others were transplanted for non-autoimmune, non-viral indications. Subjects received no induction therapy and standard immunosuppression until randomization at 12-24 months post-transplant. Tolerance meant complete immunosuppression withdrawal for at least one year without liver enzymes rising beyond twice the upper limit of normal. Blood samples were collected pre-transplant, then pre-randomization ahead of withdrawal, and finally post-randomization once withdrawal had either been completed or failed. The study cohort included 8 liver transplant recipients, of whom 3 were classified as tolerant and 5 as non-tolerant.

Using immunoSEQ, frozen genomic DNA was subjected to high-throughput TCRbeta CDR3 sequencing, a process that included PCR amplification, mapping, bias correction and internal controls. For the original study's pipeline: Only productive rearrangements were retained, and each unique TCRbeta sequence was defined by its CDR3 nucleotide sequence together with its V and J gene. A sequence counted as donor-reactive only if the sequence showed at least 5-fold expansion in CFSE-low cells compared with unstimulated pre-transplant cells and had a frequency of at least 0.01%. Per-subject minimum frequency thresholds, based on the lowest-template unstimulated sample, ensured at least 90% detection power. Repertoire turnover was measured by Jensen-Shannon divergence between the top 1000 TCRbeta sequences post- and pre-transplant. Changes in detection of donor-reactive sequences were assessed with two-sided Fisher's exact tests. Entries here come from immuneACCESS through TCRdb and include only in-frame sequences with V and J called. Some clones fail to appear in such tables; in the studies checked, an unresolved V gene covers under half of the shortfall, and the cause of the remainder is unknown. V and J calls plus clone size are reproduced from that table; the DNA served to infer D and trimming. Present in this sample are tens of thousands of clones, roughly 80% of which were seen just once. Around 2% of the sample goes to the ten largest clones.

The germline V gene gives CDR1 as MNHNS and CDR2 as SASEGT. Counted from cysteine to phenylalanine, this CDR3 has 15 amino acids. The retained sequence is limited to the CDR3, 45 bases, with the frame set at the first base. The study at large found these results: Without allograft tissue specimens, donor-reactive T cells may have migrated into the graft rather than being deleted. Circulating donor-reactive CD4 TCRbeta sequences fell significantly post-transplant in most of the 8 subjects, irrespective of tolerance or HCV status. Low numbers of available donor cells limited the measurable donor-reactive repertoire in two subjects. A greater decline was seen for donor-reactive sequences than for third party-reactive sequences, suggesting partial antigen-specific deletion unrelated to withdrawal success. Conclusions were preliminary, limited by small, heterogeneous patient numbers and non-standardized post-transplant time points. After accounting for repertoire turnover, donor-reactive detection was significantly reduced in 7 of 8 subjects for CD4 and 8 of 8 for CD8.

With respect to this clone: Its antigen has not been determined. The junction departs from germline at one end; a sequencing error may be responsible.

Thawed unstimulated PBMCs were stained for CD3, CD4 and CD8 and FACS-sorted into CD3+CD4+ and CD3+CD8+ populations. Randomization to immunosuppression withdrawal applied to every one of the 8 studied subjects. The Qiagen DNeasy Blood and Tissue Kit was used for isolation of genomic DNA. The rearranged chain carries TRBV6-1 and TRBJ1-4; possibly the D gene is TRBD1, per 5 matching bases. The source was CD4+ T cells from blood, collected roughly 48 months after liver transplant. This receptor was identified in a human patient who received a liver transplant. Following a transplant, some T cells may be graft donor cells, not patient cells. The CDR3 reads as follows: CASSDQGQTTEKLFF. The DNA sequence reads TGTGCCAGCAGTGACCAGGGCCAGACTACTGAAAAACTGTTTTTT.